The clone carrying this T cell receptor (beta chain) was found many times. Its antigen is as yet unknown. Semi-nested PCR with Nested Universal Primer A followed constant-region reverse priming of full-length variable regions. TCRdb passed the 5' RACE reads through MiXCR, listing each CDR3 protein once. The sample contains tens of thousands of distinct CDR3 sequences, 18% of which appear only once. The CDR3 contains 14 residues. The ends lost 4 bases at V and 2 bases at J; junction bases unmatched: 5. CDR1 and CDR2 (germline): DFQATT, SNEGSKA (reference sequence). Notes on the study in general: Tumor Treg TCRs overlapped most with tumor naive CD4+ cells. Tumor memory CD4+ T cell TCR gene usage clustered with blood and lymph node memory CD4+ cells and lymph node naive CD4+ cells.

Naive CD4+ T cells were purified with Tregs depleted by CD25. The chain couples TRBV20-1 to TRBJ1-2; TRBD1 aligns across 9 bases. Sequenced material: naive CD4+ T cells sorted from a lymph node. The subset here: naive CD4+ T cells, CD4+CD45RA+CD25-. This TCR was recovered from a female donor with breast cancer. The CDR3 sequence: CSATAQGANYGYTF. DNA of the CDR3: TGCAGTGCTACAGCACAGGGGGCCAACTATGGCTACACCTTC.